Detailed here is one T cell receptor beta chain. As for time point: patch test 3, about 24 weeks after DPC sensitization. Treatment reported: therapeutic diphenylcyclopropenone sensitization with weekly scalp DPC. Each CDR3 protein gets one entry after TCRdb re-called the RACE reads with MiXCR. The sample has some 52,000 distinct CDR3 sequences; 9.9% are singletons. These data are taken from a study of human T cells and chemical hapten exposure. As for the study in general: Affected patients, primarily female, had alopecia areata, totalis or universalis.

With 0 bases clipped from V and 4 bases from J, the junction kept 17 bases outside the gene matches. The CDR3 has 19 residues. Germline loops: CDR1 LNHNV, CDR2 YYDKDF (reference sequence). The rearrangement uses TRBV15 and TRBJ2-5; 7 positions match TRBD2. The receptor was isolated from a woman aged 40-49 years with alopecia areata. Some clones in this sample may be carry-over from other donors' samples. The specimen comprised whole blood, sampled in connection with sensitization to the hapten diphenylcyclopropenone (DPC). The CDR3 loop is CATSRDQPHDSGVLETQYF. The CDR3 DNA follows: TGTGCCACCAGCAGAGATCAACCCCATGACAGCGGGGTCCTAGAGACCCAGTACTTC. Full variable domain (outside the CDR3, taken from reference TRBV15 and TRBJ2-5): DAMVIQNPRYQVTQFGKPVTLSCSQTLNHNVMYWYQQKSSQAPKLLFHYYDKDFNNEADTPDNFQSRRPNTSFCFLDIRSPGLGDTAMYLCATSRDQPHDSGVLETQYFGPGTRLLVL.